A single TCR beta chain is shown here with its context. Its antigen is not known. These data are taken from a study of blood T cells in healthy people across ages. Whole-study findings and limits: Diversity of TCR beta per million T cells declined in a roughly linear way with age. Unsorted PBMCs ruled out conclusive naive versus antigen-experienced comparison.

This CDR3 contains 14 residues. V was pared by 1 base and J by 4 bases, with 9 bases between. Germline V gene data show CDR1 as PRHDT and CDR2 as FYEKMQ (reference sequence). The authors extracted at least 6 micrograms of total RNA per sample. Through a sample-barcoded 5' primer and a J-beta primer mix, a second PCR was run for roughly 7 to 11 cycles. One entry per CDR3 protein, called by TCRdb with MiXCR from the 5' RACE reads. This table has around 1,800,000 distinct CDR3 sequences, about 39% appearing once. The origin of this receptor is a human donor in good health. This sequence joins TRBV13 and TRBJ2-3, with no clear D. What was sequenced was blood. The CDR3 spells CASSLVGRSDTQYF. In DNA form, the CDR3 reads TGTGCCAGCAGCTTAGTTGGCAGGTCAGATACGCAGTATTTT.